This TCR beta chain was observed in a study of blood T cell repertoires in COVID-19. Study-level information: Samples of COVID-19 (acute and convalescent) were obtained from the United States, Italy and Spain. PBMCs, B-cell-depleted T cells, or T cells provided the cDNA or gDNA that made up the material.

Original data processing: Reference gene primer amplification in the assay estimated nucleated cell counts. Assay: immunoSEQ multiplex PCR; the TCRdb copy retains only in-frame clones and omits some. V and J calls plus clone size are reproduced from that table; the DNA served to infer D and trimming. The table has a few hundred thousand clones, 80% to 90% seen once. Self-reported history from a screening survey and questionnaire set each donor's cohort. Germline CDR1 MNHEY, CDR2 SMNVEV (reference sequence). V lost 7 bases and J lost 5, with 9 bases in between. This CDR3 region has 12 residues. This rearrangement joins TRBV27 to TRBJ2-1; D is unresolved. The sample taken for sequencing was PBMCs or T cells enriched from blood (not recorded which). This TCR was sampled from a man in his thirties or forties who had recovered from COVID-19. The CDR3, as DNA: TGTGCCAGCAAGCGCGGAGACAATGAGCAGTTCTTC. Protein product: CASKRGDNEQFF.